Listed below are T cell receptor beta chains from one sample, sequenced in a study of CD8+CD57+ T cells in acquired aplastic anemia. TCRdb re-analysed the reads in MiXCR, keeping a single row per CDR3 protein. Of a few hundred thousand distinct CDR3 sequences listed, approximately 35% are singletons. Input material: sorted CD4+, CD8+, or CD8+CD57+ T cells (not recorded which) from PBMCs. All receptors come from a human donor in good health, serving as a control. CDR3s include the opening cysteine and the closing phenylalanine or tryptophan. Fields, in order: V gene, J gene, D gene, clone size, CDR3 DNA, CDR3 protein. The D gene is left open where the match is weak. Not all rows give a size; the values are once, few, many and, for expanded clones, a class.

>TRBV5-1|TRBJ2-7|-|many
TGCGCCAGCAGCTTGTTGTCGGGAGCCTACGAGCAGTACTTC
CASSLLSGAYEQYF
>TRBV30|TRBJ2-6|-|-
TGTGCCTGGAGTGTACGTTCCAACGTCCTGACTTTC
CAWSVRSNVLTF
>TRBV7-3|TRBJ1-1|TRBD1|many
TGTGCCAGCAGCCCGGGACAGGGTTTAGGAGCTTTCTTT
CASSPGQGLGAFF
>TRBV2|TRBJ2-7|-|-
TGTGCCAGCAGTGCCGGGGACATTGTAGGAATCGAGCAGTACTTC
CASSAGDIVGIEQYF
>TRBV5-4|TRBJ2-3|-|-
TGTGCCAGCAGCAGTGCCGGGACCTATACAGATACGCAGTATTTT
CASSSAGTYTDTQYF
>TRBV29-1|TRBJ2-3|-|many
TGCAGCGTTGCCCCGGCCTCGCTAACAGATACGCAGTATTTT
CSVAPASLTDTQYF
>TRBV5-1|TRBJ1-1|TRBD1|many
TGCGCCAGCAGCGCGGAACCGGGACAGGGCACTGAAGCTTTCTTT
CASSAEPGQGTEAFF
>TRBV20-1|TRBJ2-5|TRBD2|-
TGCAGTGCTAGAGTGCCAGCGGGAGGGCAAGAGACCCAGTACTTC
CSARVPAGGQETQYF
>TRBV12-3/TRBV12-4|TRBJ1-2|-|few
TGTGCCAGCAGCCGGGTGATTGCTAACTATGGCTACACCTTC
CASSRVIANYGYTF
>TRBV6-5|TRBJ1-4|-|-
TGTGCCAGCAGTTACGGAGCGGCTGGGGAAAAACTGTTTTTT
CASSYGAAGEKLFF
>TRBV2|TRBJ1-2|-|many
TGTGCCAGCAGTGAACGAGAGGCTCTGATGTCTAACTATGGCTACACCTTC
CASSEREALMSNYGYTF
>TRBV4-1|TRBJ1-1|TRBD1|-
TGCGCCAGCAGCGGCCGGGACAGGGGGCGTAGCACTGAAGCTTTCTTT
CASSGRDRGRSTEAFF
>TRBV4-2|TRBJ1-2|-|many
TGTGCCAGCAGCCAAGATGTGGCCTTTTCTCGGGATGGCTACACCTTC
CASSQDVAFSRDGYTF
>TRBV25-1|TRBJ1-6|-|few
TGTGCCAGCAGTGAATTGGGGTTTTGGTCACCCCTCCACTTT
CASSELGFWSPLHF
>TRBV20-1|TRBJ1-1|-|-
TGCAGTGCTAGAGCGATGAACACCCTTAGAAACACTGAAGCTTTCTTT
CSARAMNTLRNTEAFF
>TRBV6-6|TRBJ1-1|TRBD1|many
TGTGCCAGCAGGTGGACAGGGAACACTGAAGCTTTCTTT
CASRWTGNTEAFF
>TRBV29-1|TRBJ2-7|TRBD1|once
TGCAGCGTTGACCGGGACAGGGACGACGAGCAGTACTTC
CSVDRDRDDEQYF
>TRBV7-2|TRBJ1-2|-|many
TGTGCCAGCAGCTTCAGGGAGGCCTATGGCTACACCTTC
CASSFREAYGYTF
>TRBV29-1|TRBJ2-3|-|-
TGCAGCGTTGAAGAGGGCAGTTGGACAGATACGCAGTATTTT
CSVEEGSWTDTQYF
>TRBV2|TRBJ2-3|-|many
TGTGCCAGCAGCTCGACATTGCTCACAGATACGCAGTATTTT
CASSSTLLTDTQYF
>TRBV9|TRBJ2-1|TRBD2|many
TGTGCCAGCAGCGTAGGAGCGGGGGCCTACAATGAGCAGTTCTTC
CASSVGAGAYNEQFF
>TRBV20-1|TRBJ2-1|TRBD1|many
TGCAGTGCTAATGATGACAGGGGCAATGAGCAGTTCTTC
CSANDDRGNEQFF
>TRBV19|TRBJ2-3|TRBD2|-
TGTGCCAGTAGTAGTAGCGGGGGCGCAGATACGCAGTATTTT
CASSSSGGADTQYF
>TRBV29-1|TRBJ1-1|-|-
TGCAGCGTTGTCCGACGGTATGAAGCTTTCTTT
CSVVRRYEAFF
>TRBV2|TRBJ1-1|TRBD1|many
TGTGCCAGCAGTGAATATGGGCAGGGGGCGTCGGGAAAAGCTTTCTTT
CASSEYGQGASGKAFF
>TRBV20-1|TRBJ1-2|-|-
TGCAGTGCTAGAGGCAGGTCGAACTATGGCTACACCTTC
CSARGRSNYGYTF
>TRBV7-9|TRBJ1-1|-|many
TGTGCCAGCAGCTGGGACGTGTGGCAAGGGGAAGCTTTCTTT
CASSWDVWQGEAFF
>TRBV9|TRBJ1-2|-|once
TGTGCCAGCAGCGTCGGGACTGCTGGCTACACCTTC
CASSVGTAGYTF
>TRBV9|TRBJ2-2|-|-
TGTGCCAGCAGCGCCTATAGACTAGTCCAGAACACCGGGGAGCTGTTTTTT
CASSAYRLVQNTGELFF
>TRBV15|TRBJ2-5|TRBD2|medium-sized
TGTGCCACCATGGGGGGGGGAGAGACCCAGTACTTC
CATMGGGETQYF
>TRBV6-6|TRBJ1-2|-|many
TGTGCCAGCAGTTACCTCGGTGACTATGGCTACACCTTC
CASSYLGDYGYTF
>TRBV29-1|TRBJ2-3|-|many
TGCAGCGTTGAAGACCTCACAGATACGCAGTATTTT
CSVEDLTDTQYF
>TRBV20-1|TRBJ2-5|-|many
TGCAGTGCTAGGAACCCGCGGACTGAGGGTGGAGAGACCCAGTACTTC
CSARNPRTEGGETQYF
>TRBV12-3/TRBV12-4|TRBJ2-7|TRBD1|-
TGTGCCAGCAGGGGGAGGACAGGGGACTACGAGCAGTGCTTC
CASRGRTGDYEQCF
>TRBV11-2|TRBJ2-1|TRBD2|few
TGTGCCAGCAGCCCCACCGGGACTAGGCCAAACAATGAGCAGTTCTTC
CASSPTGTRPNNEQFF
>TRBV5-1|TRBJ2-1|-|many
TGCGCCAGCAGCTTACAGACAGGCGGGGGATACAATGAGCAGTTCTTC
CASSLQTGGGYNEQFF
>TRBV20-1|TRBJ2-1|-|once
TGCAGTGTTAGAGATCGACAAGGATACCAACTGAATGAGCAGTTCTTC
CSVRDRQGYQLNEQFF
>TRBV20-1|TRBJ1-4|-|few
TGCAGTGCTAGAGATCCCGGGGGCCAGCGAAGCAATGAAAAACTGTTTTTT
CSARDPGGQRSNEKLFF
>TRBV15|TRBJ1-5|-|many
TGTGCCACCAGCCCCAGGCGAGGGGGTGGTCAGCCCCAGCATTTT
CATSPRRGGGQPQHF
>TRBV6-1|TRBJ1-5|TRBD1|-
TGTGCCAGCAGCGAGACAGGGGGCGGTCAGCCCCAGCATTTT
CASSETGGGQPQHF
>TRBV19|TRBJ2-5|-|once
TGTGCCAGTAGTATGGACTCAGGGGACCAAGAGACCCAGTACTTC
CASSMDSGDQETQYF
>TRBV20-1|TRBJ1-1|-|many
TGCAGTGCTCTCGGTCGGGGCCCCACTGAAGCTTTCTTT
CSALGRGPTEAFF
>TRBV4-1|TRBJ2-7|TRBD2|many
TGCGCCAGTAGTATAGCGGGAGCCCCCCACGAGCAGTACTTC
CASSIAGAPHEQYF
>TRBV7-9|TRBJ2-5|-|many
TGTGCCAGCAGCTTAGCTCGACTCACAGGGACCCAGTACTTC
CASSLARLTGTQYF
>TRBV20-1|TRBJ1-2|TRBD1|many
TGCAGTGCTCATCAGGGGGCGCGCGGGAATGGCTACACCTTC
CSAHQGARGNGYTF
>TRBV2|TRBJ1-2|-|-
TGTGCCAGCACCGACTCCTATGGCTACACCTTC
CASTDSYGYTF